This entry concerns a single TCR beta chain. Its antigen is currently unknown. This entry is derived from a study of type 1 regulatory T cells. Across the whole study: T-allo10 is a Tr1-enriched, alloantigen-specific CD4 T cell product made in vitro.

Study results and limitations: Compared with non-type 1 regulatory T cells, type 1 regulatory T cells showed a more restricted TCR repertoire.

Germline V gives CDR1 DFQATT, CDR2 SNEGSKA (reference sequence). The CDR3 has 14 amino acids. The ends were cut back, 5 bases at V and 0 bases at J, with 13 bases in the middle. MiXCR was run by TCRdb on the reads, yielding one entry per CDR3 protein. The sample carries about 71,000 distinct CDR3 sequences, less than 25% recorded once. This sequence joins TRBV20-1 and TRBJ1-1, with a possible D match to TRBD1 (5 bases). The receptor was derived from a human donor in good health. The sample taken for sequencing was cultured type 1 regulatory T (Tr1) cells, either the whole culture or a sorted fraction (not recorded which). In DNA, the CDR3 is TGCAGTGCTGCCCAGGGAACCCTGAACACTGAAGCTTTCTTT. Residues: CSAAQGTLNTEAFF.